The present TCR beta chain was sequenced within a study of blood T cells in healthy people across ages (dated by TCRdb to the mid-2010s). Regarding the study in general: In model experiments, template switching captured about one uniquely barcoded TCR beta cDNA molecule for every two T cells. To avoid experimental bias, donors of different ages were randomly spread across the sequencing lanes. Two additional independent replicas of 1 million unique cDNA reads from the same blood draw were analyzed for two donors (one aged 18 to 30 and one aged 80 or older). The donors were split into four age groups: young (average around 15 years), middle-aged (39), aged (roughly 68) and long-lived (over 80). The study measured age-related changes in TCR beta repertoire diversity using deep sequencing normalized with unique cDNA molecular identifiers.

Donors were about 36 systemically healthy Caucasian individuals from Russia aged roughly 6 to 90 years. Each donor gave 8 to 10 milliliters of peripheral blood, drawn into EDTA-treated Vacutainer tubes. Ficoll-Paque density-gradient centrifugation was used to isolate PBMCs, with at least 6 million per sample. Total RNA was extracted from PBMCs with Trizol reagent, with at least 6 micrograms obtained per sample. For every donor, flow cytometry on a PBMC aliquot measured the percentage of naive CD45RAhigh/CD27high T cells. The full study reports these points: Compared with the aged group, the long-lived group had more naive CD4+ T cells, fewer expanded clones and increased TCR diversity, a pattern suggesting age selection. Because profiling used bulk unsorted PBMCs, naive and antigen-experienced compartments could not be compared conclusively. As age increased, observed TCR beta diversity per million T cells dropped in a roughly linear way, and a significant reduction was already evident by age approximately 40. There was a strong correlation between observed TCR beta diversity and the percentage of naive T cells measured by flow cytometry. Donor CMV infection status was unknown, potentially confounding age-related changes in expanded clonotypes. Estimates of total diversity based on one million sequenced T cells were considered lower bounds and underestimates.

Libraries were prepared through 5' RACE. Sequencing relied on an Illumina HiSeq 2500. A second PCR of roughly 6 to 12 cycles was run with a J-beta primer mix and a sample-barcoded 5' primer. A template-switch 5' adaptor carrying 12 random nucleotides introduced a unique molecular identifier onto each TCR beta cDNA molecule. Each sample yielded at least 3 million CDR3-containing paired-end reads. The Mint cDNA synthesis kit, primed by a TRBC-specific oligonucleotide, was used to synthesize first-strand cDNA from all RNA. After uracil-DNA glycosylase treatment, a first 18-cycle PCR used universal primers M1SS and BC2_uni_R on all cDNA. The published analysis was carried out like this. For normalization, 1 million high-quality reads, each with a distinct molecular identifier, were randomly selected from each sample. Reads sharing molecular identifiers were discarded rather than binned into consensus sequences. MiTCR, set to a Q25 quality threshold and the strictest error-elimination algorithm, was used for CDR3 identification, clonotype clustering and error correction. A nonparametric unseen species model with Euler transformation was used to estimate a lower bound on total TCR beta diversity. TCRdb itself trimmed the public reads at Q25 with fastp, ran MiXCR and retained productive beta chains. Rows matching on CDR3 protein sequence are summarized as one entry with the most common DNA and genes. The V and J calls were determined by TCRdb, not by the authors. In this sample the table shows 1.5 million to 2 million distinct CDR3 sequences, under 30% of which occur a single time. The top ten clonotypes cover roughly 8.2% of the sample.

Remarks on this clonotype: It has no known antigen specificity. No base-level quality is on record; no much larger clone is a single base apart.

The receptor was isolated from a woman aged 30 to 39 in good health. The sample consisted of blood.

The DNA sequence reads TGTGCCACCAGCAGAGATAACGTCACGAAACTGCCCCTCCACTTT. This translates into CATSRDNVTKLPLHF. The V and J segments used are TRBV15 and TRBJ1-6, with no confidently assigned D gene. Taken from the germline V gene (reference sequence), the CDR1 and CDR2 loops are LNHNV and YYDKDF. V is pared back by 0 bases and J by 13 bases, with 16 bases lying between the germline termini. CDR3 length: 15 amino acids, cysteine to phenylalanine. Only the CDR3 region is kept as DNA, spanning 45 bases read in frame from base 1. The full variable domain, with segments outside the CDR3 supplied by the reference TRBV15 and TRBJ1-6 proteins, appears as DAMVIQNPRYQVTQFGKPVTLSCSQTLNHNVMYWYQQKSSQAPKLLFHYYDKDFNNEADTPDNFQSRRPNTSFCFLDIRSPGLGDTAMYLCATSRDNVTKLPLHFGNGTRLTVT.